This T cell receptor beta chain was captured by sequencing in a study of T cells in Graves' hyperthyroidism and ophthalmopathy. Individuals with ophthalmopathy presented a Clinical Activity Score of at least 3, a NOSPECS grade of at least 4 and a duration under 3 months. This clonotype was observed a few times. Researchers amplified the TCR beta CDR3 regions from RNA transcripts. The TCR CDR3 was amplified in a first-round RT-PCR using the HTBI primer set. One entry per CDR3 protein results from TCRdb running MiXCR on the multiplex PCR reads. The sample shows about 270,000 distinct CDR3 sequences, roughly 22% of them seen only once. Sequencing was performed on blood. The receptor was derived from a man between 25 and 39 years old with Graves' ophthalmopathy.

CDR3 in amino acids: CASSYGRGNQPQHF. As DNA, the CDR3 is TGTGCCAGCAGTTACGGGCGGGGCAATCAGCCCCAGCATTTT. V is TRBV6-5 and J is TRBJ1-5; unclear D gene. Trimming left V 2 bases short and J 2 bases short, with 7 bases between. Germline loops: CDR1 MNHEY, CDR2 SVGAGI. The CDR3 runs to 14 residues.